This is a list of T cell receptor beta chains from one sample in a study of cytomegalovirus exposure and HLA in healthy donors. Data came from immunoSEQ multiplex PCR; TCRdb stores just in-frame clones and leaves some out. The data hold some 220,000 clones, with about three quarters observed a single time. Sequenced input: PBMCs. Source of these receptors: a woman aged 55-69 years in good health and CMV-seropositive. Both conserved end residues are part of each CDR3. The D gene is left open where the match is weak. The size of a clone is reported for some rows only, either as once, few or many, or as a class for expanded clones.

abundance: few; d_gene: TRBD1; j_gene: TRBJ2-1; len: 13; v_gene: TRBV11-2; CDR3aa: CASRRGQGNEQFF; CDR3nt: TGTGCCAGCAGGCGTGGACAGGGCAATGAGCAGTTCTTC
abundance: -; d_gene: TRBD1; j_gene: TRBJ1-2; len: 13; v_gene: TRBV28; CDR3aa: CASRSGQGHGYTF; CDR3nt: TGTGCCAGCAGATCGGGACAGGGTCATGGCTACACCTTC
abundance: -; d_gene: -; j_gene: TRBJ2-7; len: 11; v_gene: TRBV28; CDR3aa: CASSQRREQYF; CDR3nt: TGTGCCAGCAGTCAGCGGAGGGAGCAGTACTTC
abundance: -; d_gene: TRBD1; j_gene: TRBJ2-2; len: 15; v_gene: TRBV6-5; CDR3aa: CASSPRGRVPGELFF; CDR3nt: TGTGCCAGCAGTCCCAGGGGGCGCGTCCCCGGGGAGCTGTTTTTT
abundance: -; d_gene: -; j_gene: TRBJ1-1; len: 11; v_gene: TRBV7-9; CDR3aa: CASSSYTEAFF; CDR3nt: TGTGCCAGCAGCTCGTACACTGAAGCTTTCTTT
abundance: few; d_gene: -; j_gene: TRBJ2-1; len: 13; v_gene: TRBV27; CDR3aa: CASSLTLYNEQFF; CDR3nt: TGTGCCAGCAGTCTAACCCTATACAATGAGCAGTTCTTC
abundance: -; d_gene: -; j_gene: TRBJ1-1; len: 11; v_gene: TRBV7-9; CDR3aa: CSSSPGGEAFF; CDR3nt: TGTTCCAGCAGCCCCGGGGGTGAAGCTTTCTTT
abundance: -; d_gene: TRBD1; j_gene: TRBJ2-3; len: 16; v_gene: TRBV7-3; CDR3aa: CASSFFATGGQDTQYF; CDR3nt: TGTGCCAGCAGCTTTTTTGCCACAGGGGGCCAAGATACGCAGTATTTT
abundance: -; d_gene: -; j_gene: TRBJ1-6; len: 15; v_gene: TRBV6-1; CDR3aa: CASGGGGLESSPLHF; CDR3nt: TGTGCCAGCGGGGGAGGGGGGTTGGAAAGTTCACCCCTCCACTTT
abundance: -; d_gene: TRBD2; j_gene: TRBJ2-5; len: 16; v_gene: TRBV4-1; CDR3aa: CASTRSGRLAGETQYF; CDR3nt: TGCGCCAGCACCCGTTCTGGTAGGCTAGCGGGAGAGACCCAGTACTTC